Below are 25 T cell receptor beta chains sequenced from a single sample in a study of cytomegalovirus exposure and HLA in healthy donors (dated by TCRdb to about 2017). Receptor libraries were prepared by the immunoSEQ multiplex PCR assay. The multiplex PCR relied on a mix of 60 forward primers for TCR Vbeta segments and 13 reverse primers for TCR Jbeta segments. Imported from immuneACCESS, the table was reduced by TCRdb to in-frame sequences with V and J called. These copies leave out some clones; in studies compared against another copy, an unresolved V gene accounts for under half, and the cause of the remainder is not known. The sample records about 110,000 clones, under 85% of which are singletons. Roughly 9.2% of the sample is held by the ten biggest clonotypes. What was sequenced was PBMCs. Every receptor here comes from a woman in her thirties or forties in good health and CMV-seropositive.

The chain combines TRBV10-1 with TRBJ1-1, with D possibly being TRBD1 (6 bases). Between the trimmed V and J ends, which lost 0 bases and 0 bases, there was a span of 8 bases. The CDR3 length is 15 residues. CDR1 and CDR2 (germline): WNHNN, SYGVQD (reference sequence). In DNA, the CDR3 is TGCGCCAGCAGTGAGTCAGGACAGATGAACACTGAAGCTTTCTTT. This codes for CASSESGQMNTEAFF.

The V and J genes are TRBV5-4 and TRBJ2-2; TRBD2 matches at 10 bases. V lost 2 bases to trimming and J lost 6 bases; unmatched junction nucleotides: 4. CDR3 length equals 15 residues. The germline V gene encodes CDR1 SGHNT and CDR2 YYREEE (reference sequence). In DNA form, the CDR3 reads TGTGCCAGCAGCTTTTTTAGCGGGGGGTCCGGGGAGCTGTTTTTT. The encoded protein is CASSFFSGGSGELFF.

This chain connects TRBV14 to TRBJ1-1, with TRBD1 matching 10 bases. With 4 bases clipped from V and 0 bases from J, the junction kept 5 bases outside the gene matches. CDR1 SGHDN and CDR2 FVKESK come from the germline V gene. CDR3 size: 16 residues. CDR3 sequence: CASSPRTGGMNTEAFF. DNA for the CDR3: TGTGCCAGCAGCCCTCGGACAGGGGGGATGAACACTGAAGCTTTCTTT.

The J gene is TRBJ2-7, the V gene TRBV11-3, with a weak D call TRBD2 (5 bases). Germline V gene lookup returns CDR1 SGHNT and CDR2 YENEEA. Trimming removed 2 bases from V and 3 bases from J, with 8 bases in between. The CDR3 loop spans 13 amino acids. CDR3 loop: CASSLPLGYEQYF. The DNA for the CDR3 is TGTGCCAGCAGCTTACCACTAGGCTACGAGCAGTACTTC. Variable domain in full (rest from reference TRBV11-3 and TRBJ2-7): EAGVVQSPRYKIIEKKQPVAFWCNPISGHNTLYWYLQNLGQGPELLIRYENEEAVDDSQLPKDRFSAERLKGVDSTLKIQPAELGDSAVYLCASSLPLGYEQYFGPGTRLTVT.

The chain recombines TRBV6-5 with TRBJ1-2; 7 bases align to TRBD1. CDR1 MNHEY and CDR2 SVGAGI come from the germline V gene. This CDR3 contains 13 residues. J was trimmed by 7 bases and V by 4 bases; bases with no gene match: 6. Written as DNA, the CDR3 is TGTGCCAGCAGTTCAGGGGGTACCGGTGGCTACACCTTC. Protein product: CASSSGGTGGYTF.

The V and J genes are TRBV29-1 and TRBJ1-5, with D perhaps TRBD1 (6 bases). CDR3 length: 13 amino acids. V lost 6 bases, J lost 0 bases, and 9 bases lay in between. The V gene's germline CDR1 is SQVTM and CDR2 ANQGSEA. The CDR3 spells CSVQGNSNQPQHF. CDR3 nucleotide sequence: TGCAGCGTACAGGGAAATAGCAATCAGCCCCAGCATTTT.

This clone appeared once. The chain couples TRBV7-9 to TRBJ2-1, with a tentative D call TRBD2 (5 bases). This CDR3 region has 16 residues. Trimming cost V 1 base and J 4 bases, with 14 bases left between them. Germline V lookup: CDR1 SEHNR, CDR2 FQNEAQ (reference sequence). CDR3 region: CASSLESVSGYNEQFF. CDR3 DNA sequence: TGTGCCAGCAGCTTAGAGTCGGTCTCGGGATACAATGAGCAGTTCTTC.

This clone has more than one count but fewer than ten. The V call is TRBV6-4, the J call TRBJ1-1; tentative D call: TRBD1 (6 bases). Germline CDR1 reads MRHNA; CDR2 reads SNTAGT. The CDR3 sequence is 14 residues long. The V end lost 5 bases, the J end lost 1 base, and 11 bases lay between the germline ends. The CDR3 sequence is CASSLQGRNTEAFF. The CDR3 DNA follows: TGTGCCAGCAGTTTACAGGGAAGGAACACTGAAGCTTTCTTT.

This sequence joins TRBV4-1 and TRBJ2-1, with unresolved D. CDR3 size: 17 residues. Germline V gene data show CDR1 as MGHRA and CDR2 as YSYEKL. Trimming stripped 6 bases from V and 0 bases from J, with 18 bases between. For the CDR3, the DNA is TGCGCCAGCAGACCAGAGATAGCTGCGAGCTCCTACAATGAGCAGTTCTTC. Its translation: CASRPEIAASSYNEQFF.

This clone was picked up one time. The chain carries TRBV13 and TRBJ2-1; D might be TRBD2 (6 bases). V lost 0 bases and J 5 bases, leaving 17 bases between the germline ends. CDR3 length equals 17 residues. CDR1 PRHDT and CDR2 FYEKMQ come from the germline V gene (reference sequence). CDR3 protein: CASSLGLGAGEDNEQFF. CDR3 DNA sequence: TGTGCCAGCAGCTTAGGCCTAGGAGCGGGCGAGGACAATGAGCAGTTCTTC.

The chain carries TRBV5-8 and TRBJ2-5; 7 bases are a match to TRBD2. This CDR3 is 15 amino acids long. Germline lookup yields CDR1 SGHTS and CDR2 YDEGEE. The V gene end was trimmed by 5 bases and the J gene end by 5 bases; junction bases not matched to a gene: 12. The CDR3 spells CASRNLAGETETQYF. CDR3 in DNA: TGTGCCAGCAGAAACCTGGCGGGGGAAACGGAGACCCAGTACTTC.

V usage is TRBV10-3 and J usage is TRBJ1-1, with D possibly matching TRBD1 (6 bases). The germline V gene encodes CDR1 ENHRY and CDR2 SYGVKD. The V and J ends lost 2 bases and 4 bases respectively, with 17 bases between them. This CDR3 comprises 16 residues. This CDR3 reads CAISEQTEDSGTEAFF. The CDR3 DNA sequence: TGTGCCATCAGTGAGCAGACTGAGGACAGCGGCACTGAAGCTTTCTTT.

The chain employs TRBV20-1 and TRBJ2-7; no reliable D call. CDR3 length equals 8 residues. Germline CDR1 and CDR2: DFQATT and SNEGSKA (reference sequence). The CDR3 sequence is CSRDEQYF. The CDR3 DNA follows: TGCAGCCGGGACGAGCAGTACTTC.

The chain carries TRBV5-6 and TRBJ1-1; the D gene is possibly TRBD1 (5 bases). V lost 4 bases, J lost 2 bases, and 18 bases lay in between. The germline CDR1 and CDR2 sequences are SGHDT and YYEEEE. CDR3 length: 16 amino acids. The CDR3 DNA follows: TGTGCCAGCAGCCGGCTGGAGCAAGGGGTCAACACTGAAGCTTTCTTT. Translating gives CASSRLEQGVNTEAFF.

The V gene is TRBV19, the J gene TRBJ2-7, with TRBD2 matching over 7 bases. J was trimmed by 6 bases and V by 5 bases; bases with no gene match: 4. The CDR3 totals 12 residues. Germline V gene sequence: CDR1 LNHDA, CDR2 SQIVND (reference sequence). CDR3 coding DNA: TGTGCCAGTAGTCGATGGGGGGGCGAGCAGTACTTC. Translation gives CASSRWGGEQYF.

Concerning this clone itself: Other DNA sequences within the sample encode an identical CDR3. The chain couples TRBV5-1 to TRBJ2-3; maybe TRBD1 (6 bases). The CDR3 sequence is 15 residues long. Germline V CDR1 and CDR2: SGHRS, YFSETQ. Between the trimmed V and J ends, which lost 0 bases and 1 base, there was a span of 9 bases. CDR3: CASSLDAGGTDTQYF. In DNA form, the CDR3 reads TGCGCCAGCAGCTTGGATGCAGGGGGCACAGATACGCAGTATTTT.

This clone appeared a single time. J is TRBJ1-2 and V is TRBV4-1; 10 bases fit TRBD1. Per the germline V gene, CDR1 is MGHRA and CDR2 is YSYEKL. V was clipped by 3 bases and J by 4 bases; unmatched bases: 8. CDR3 length equals 16 residues. The CDR3: CASSQMPTGGAYGYTF. CDR3 sequence (DNA): TGCGCCAGCAGCCAGATGCCGACAGGGGGCGCCTATGGCTACACCTTC.

This chain joins TRBV14 and TRBJ2-1; 8 nucleotides match TRBD2. The J segment lost 3 bases and the V segment lost 2 bases, leaving 9 bases of the junction unmatched. The CDR3 runs to 17 residues. Germline V CDR1 and CDR2: SGHDN, FVKESK. The CDR3 reads CASSQRPGLVGYNEQFF. In DNA, the CDR3 is TGTGCCAGCAGCCAACGCCCGGGACTAGTCGGCTACAATGAGCAGTTCTTC.

This chain links TRBV23-1 with TRBJ1-5; TRBD1 is a possible D gene (5 bases). TRBV23-1 qualifies as an ORF whose function is uncertain. V shed 3 bases and J shed 4 bases, with 19 bases lying between them. This CDR3 is 17 amino acids long. The CDR3 protein is CASSQPQGGSSNQPQHF. The CDR3 nucleotides read TGCGCCAGCAGTCAGCCGCAGGGAGGATCGAGTAATCAGCCCCAGCATTTT.

CDR3 sequence reads: CASSKVRGGGYGYTF. CDR3 nucleotide sequence: TGTGCCAGCAGCAAAGTCAGGGGCGGGGGGTATGGCTACACCTTC. This chain links TRBV21-1 with TRBJ1-2. TRBV21-1 corresponds to a pseudogene. The CDR3 covers 15 residues.

This clone was detected once. The chain couples TRBV29-1 to TRBJ2-7; a weak D match, TRBD1 (5 bases). The CDR3 runs 13 residues. Trimming took off 5 bases at V and 2 bases at J, with 13 bases between the two ends. Per the germline V gene, CDR1 is SQVTM and CDR2 is ANQGSEA. CDR3 region: CSVLGQLTYEQYF. As DNA, the CDR3 is TGCAGCGTTCTGGGGCAACTAACCTACGAGCAGTACTTC.

The chain employs TRBV15 and TRBJ1-5; D not certain. From germline, CDR1 is LNHNV and CDR2 YYDKDF (reference sequence). The CDR3 has 14 residues. Trimming cost V 4 bases and J 0 bases, with 7 bases left between them. The DNA for the CDR3 is TGTGCCACCAGCAAGAGTGGTAGCAATCAGCCCCAGCATTTT. Translating gives CATSKSGSNQPQHF. The variable domain in full, completed from reference TRBV15 and TRBJ1-5, reads DAMVIQNPRYQVTQFGKPVTLSCSQTLNHNVMYWYQQKSSQAPKLLFHYYDKDFNNEADTPDNFQSRRPNTSFCFLDIRSPGLGDTAMYLCATSKSGSNQPQHFGDGTRLSIL.

The DNA for the CDR3 is TGTGCCAGCAGCTTGGCAGGGGAGAGCTACACCTTC. Protein sequence: CASSLAGESYTF. V usage is TRBV5-8 and J usage is TRBJ1-2; perhaps TRBD1 as D (6 bases). Germline V CDR1 and CDR2: SGHTS, YDEGEE. Between the trimmed V and J ends, which lost 0 bases and 9 bases, there was a span of 9 bases. This CDR3 is 12 amino acids long. The full variable domain, completed using reference TRBV5-8 and TRBJ1-2, is EAGVTQSPTHLIKTRGQQATLRCSPISGHTSVYWYQQALGLGLQFLLWYDEGEERNRGNFPPRFSGRQFPNYSSELNVNALELEDSALYLCASSLAGESYTFGSGTRLTVV.

This chain connects TRBV2 to TRBJ1-2; maybe TRBD1 (6 bases). The CDR3 has 14 amino acids. Germline values: CDR1 SNHLY, CDR2 FYNNEI. V was shortened by 5 bases and J by 6 bases, with 16 bases between the two germline ends. CDR3 bases: TGTGCCAGCAGTCTCAACAGGGTTGAAGATGGCTACACCTTC. It specifies CASSLNRVEDGYTF.

CDR3: CASSLEMGGRIYEQYF. CDR3 DNA sequence: TGTGCCAGCAGCTTAGAAATGGGGGGACGAATCTACGAGCAGTACTTC. V is TRBV7-9 and J is TRBJ2-7, with a possible D match to TRBD2 (6 bases). CDR1 is SEHNR and CDR2 is FQNEAQ in the germline V gene (reference sequence). The CDR3 extends over 16 amino acids. The V end lost 1 base, the J end lost 3 bases, and 16 bases lay between the germline ends.